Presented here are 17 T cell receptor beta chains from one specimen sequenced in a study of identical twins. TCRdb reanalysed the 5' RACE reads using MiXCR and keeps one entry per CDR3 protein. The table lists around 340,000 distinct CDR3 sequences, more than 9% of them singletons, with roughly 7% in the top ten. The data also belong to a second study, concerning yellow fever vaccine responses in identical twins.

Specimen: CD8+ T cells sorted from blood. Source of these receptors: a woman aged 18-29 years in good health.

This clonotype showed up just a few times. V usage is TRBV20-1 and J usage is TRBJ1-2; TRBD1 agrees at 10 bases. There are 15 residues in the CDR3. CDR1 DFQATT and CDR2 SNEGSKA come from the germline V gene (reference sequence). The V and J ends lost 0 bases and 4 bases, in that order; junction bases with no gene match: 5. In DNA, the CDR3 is TGCAGTGCTAGAGATTCGGGACAGGGGATCTATGGCTACACCTTC. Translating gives CSARDSGQGIYGYTF.

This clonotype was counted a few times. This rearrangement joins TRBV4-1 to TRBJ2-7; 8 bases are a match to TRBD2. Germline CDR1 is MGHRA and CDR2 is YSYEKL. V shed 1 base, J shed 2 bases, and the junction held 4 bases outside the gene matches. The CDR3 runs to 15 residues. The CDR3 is CASSQGREAAYEQYF. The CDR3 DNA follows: TGCGCCAGCAGCCAAGGGCGGGAGGCGGCCTACGAGCAGTACTTC.

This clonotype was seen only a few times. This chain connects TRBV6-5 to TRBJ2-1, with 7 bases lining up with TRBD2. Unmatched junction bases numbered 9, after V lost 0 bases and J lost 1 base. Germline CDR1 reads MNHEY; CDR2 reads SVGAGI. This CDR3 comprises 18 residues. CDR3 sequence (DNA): TGTGCCAGCAGTTACTCAGTCGCTAGCGGTCAATCCTACAATGAGCAGTTCTTC. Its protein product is CASSYSVASGQSYNEQFF.

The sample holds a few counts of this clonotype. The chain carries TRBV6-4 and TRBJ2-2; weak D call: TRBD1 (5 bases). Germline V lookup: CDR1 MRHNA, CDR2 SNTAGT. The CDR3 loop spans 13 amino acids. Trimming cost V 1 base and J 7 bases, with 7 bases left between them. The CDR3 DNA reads TGTGCCAGCAGTGACTGGGGCGGCGGGGAGCTGTTTTTT. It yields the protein CASSDWGGGELFF.

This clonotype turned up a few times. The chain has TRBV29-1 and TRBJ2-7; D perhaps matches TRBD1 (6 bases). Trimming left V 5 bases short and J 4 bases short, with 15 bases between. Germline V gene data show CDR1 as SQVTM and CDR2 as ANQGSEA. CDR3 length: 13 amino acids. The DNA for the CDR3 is TGCAGCGTTCTCACAGGGAGCGGTTACGAGCAGTACGTC. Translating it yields CSVLTGSGYEQYV.

The CDR3 nucleotides read TGTGCCAGCAGCGAACTAGGACCCTTCCGGGACAGGGGTTACGAGCAGTACGTC. It codes for CASSELGPFRDRGYEQYV. This sequence joins TRBV7-7 and TRBJ2-7; the match to TRBD1 covers 10 bases. Germline CDR1 SSHAT, CDR2 FNYEAQ (reference sequence). This CDR3 comprises 18 residues. V shed 5 bases, J shed 4 bases, and the junction held 17 bases outside the gene matches.

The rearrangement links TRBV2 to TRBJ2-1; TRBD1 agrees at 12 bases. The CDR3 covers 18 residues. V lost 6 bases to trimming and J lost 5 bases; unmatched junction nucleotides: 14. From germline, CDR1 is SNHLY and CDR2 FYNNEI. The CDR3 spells CASSRDRGLTSGDNEQFF. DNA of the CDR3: TGTGCCAGCAGCCGGGACAGGGGGCTTACTAGCGGAGACAATGAGCAGTTCTTC.

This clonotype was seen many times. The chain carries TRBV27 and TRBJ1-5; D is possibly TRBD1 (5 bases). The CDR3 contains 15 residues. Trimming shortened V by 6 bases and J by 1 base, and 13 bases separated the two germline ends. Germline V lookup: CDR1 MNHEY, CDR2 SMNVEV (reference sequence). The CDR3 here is CASRGTPGSNQPQHF. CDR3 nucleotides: TGTGCCAGCAGGGGGACCCCGGGAAGCAATCAGCCCCAGCATTTT.

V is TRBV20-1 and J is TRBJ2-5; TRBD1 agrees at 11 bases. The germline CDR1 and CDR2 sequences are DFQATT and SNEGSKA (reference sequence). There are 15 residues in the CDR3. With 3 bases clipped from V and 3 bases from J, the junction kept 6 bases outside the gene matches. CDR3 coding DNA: TGCAGTGCTAGGACCGGGACAGGGGGTGAAGAGACCCAGTACTTC. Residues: CSARTGTGGEETQYF.

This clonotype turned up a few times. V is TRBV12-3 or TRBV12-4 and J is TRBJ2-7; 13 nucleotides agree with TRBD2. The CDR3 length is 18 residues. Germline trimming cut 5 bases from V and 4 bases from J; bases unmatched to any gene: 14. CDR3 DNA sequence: TGTGCCAGCAGTCACACGCCCGGGACTAGCGGGGCACTGTACGAGCAGTACTTC. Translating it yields CASSHTPGTSGALYEQYF.

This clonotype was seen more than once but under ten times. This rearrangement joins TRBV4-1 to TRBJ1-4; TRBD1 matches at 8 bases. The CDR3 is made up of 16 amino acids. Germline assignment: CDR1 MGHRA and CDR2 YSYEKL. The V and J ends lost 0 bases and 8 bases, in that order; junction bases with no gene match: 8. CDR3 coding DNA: TGCGCCAGCAGCCAAGATTGGGCAGGGGGCAGGGAAAAACTGTTTTTT. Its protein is CASSQDWAGGREKLFF.

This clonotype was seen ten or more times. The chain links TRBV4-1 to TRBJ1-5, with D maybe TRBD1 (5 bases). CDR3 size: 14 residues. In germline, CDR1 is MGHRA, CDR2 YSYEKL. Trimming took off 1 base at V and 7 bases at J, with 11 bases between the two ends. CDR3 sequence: CASSQGRDRQPQHF. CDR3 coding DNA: TGCGCCAGCAGCCAAGGAAGGGACCGACAGCCCCAGCATTTT.

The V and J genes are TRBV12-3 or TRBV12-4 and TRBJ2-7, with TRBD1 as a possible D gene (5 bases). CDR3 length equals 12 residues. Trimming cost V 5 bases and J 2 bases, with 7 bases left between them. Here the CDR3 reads CASSPDTYEQYF. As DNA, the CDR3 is TGTGCCAGCAGTCCGGACACCTACGAGCAGTACTTC.

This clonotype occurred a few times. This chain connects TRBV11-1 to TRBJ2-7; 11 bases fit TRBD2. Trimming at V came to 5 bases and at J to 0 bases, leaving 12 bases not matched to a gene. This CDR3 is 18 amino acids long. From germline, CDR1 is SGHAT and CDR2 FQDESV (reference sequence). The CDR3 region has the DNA TGTGCCAGCAGCCCCTGGCTAGCGGGAGGCCCAAGCTCCTACGAGCAGTACTTC. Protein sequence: CASSPWLAGGPSSYEQYF.

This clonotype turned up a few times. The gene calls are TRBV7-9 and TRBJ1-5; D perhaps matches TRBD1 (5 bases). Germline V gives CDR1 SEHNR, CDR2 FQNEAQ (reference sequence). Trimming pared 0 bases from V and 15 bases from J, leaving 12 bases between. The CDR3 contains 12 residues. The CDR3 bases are TGTGCCAGCAGCTTAGCTGGGGGAGGACTGCATTTT. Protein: CASSLAGGGLHF.

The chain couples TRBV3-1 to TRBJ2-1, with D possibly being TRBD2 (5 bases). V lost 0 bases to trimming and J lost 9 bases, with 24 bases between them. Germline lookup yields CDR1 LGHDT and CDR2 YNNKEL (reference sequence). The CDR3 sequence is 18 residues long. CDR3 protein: CASSQDGTRTAPPFEQFF. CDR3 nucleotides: TGTGCCAGCAGCCAAGATGGAACCCGGACTGCCCCACCCTTTGAGCAGTTCTTC.

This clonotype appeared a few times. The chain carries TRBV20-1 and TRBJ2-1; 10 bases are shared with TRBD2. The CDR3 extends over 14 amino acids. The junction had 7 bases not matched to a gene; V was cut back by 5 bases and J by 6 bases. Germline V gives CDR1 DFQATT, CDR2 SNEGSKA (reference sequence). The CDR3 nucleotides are TGCAGTGCTGCCGGGACTAGCGAGGTCAATGAGCAGTTCTTC. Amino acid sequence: CSAAGTSEVNEQFF.